Following are 27 T cell receptor beta chains from one sample sequenced in a study of monozygotic twins with inflammatory bowel disease. From its re-call of the 5' RACE reads, TCRdb lists each CDR3 protein once, without DNA. The table for this sample gives under 350,000 distinct CDR3 sequences. The material sequenced was blood. The receptor set was obtained from a human donor with ulcerative colitis or Crohn's disease, or a healthy co-twin of an affected twin (not recorded which).

This chain connects TRBV20-1 to TRBJ2-7; with no DNA, the TCRdb D assignment of TRBD1 cannot be verified. CDR1 is DFQATT, CDR2 SNEGSKA, per germline (reference sequence). The CDR3 consists of 14 residues. The CDR3 is CSAVGQGDPYEQYF.

The V gene is TRBV12-3 or TRBV12-4, the J gene TRBJ1-2. This CDR3 region has 12 residues. The CDR3 loop reads CASSFLNYGYTF.

The V call is TRBV7-9, the J call TRBJ2-7. CDR1 and CDR2 from the germline V gene are SEHNR and FQNEAQ (reference sequence). CDR3 size: 15 residues. The CDR3 reads CASSLGVGYWYEQYF.

V usage is TRBV7-2 and J usage is TRBJ1-1; TCRdb outputs TRBD1, but without DNA this stays unchecked. This CDR3 contains 15 residues. CDR1 and CDR2 from the germline V gene are SGHTA and FQGNSA. CDR3: CASSLGGQRNTEAFF.

The chain recombines TRBV6-2 or TRBV6-3 with TRBJ2-7; absent DNA, TCRdb's TRBD1 call cannot be checked. Germline CDR1 MNHEY, CDR2 SVGEGT. The CDR3 totals 15 residues. CDR3 residues: CASSPLDAGRGEQYF.

This CDR3 is CASSLEWVEISPLHF. This chain uses TRBV7-2 with TRBJ1-6. In germline, CDR1 is SGHTA, CDR2 FQGNSA. This CDR3 is built from 15 residues.

V gene TRBV7-2 combines with J gene TRBJ2-7; without DNA, the TCRdb call of TRBD2 cannot be checked. This CDR3 comprises 13 residues. Looked up from germline, CDR1 is SGHTA and CDR2 is FQGNSA. CDR3 in amino acids: CASSSGLGYEQYF.

V gene TRBV5-1 combines with J gene TRBJ1-6; TCRdb's D call of TRBD1 is untestable without DNA. The CDR3 is 15 amino acids. Germline CDR1 is SGHRS and CDR2 is YFSETQ. The CDR3 loop reads CASRIRQGANSPLHF.

V gene TRBV29-1 combines with J gene TRBJ2-5; TCRdb returns TRBD1, unconfirmable since there is no DNA. CDR1 SQVTM and CDR2 ANQGSEA come from the germline V gene. CDR3 size: 15 residues. Here the CDR3 reads CSVELRTGRQETQYF.

The chain employs TRBV7-8 and TRBJ2-5; as DNA is missing, the TRBD1 call by TCRdb cannot be tested. There are 16 residues in the CDR3. Per germline, CDR1 SGHVS and CDR2 FQNEAQ. The CDR3 sequence: CASSANLRASAETQYF.

V and J are TRBV29-1 and TRBJ2-7. The CDR3 spans 13 residues. The V gene's germline CDR1 is SQVTM and CDR2 ANQGSEA. The CDR3 here is CSVQGGSSYEQYF.

The V and J genes are TRBV12-3 or TRBV12-4 and TRBJ1-6. CDR3 length equals 12 residues. The CDR3 protein is CASRVYRSPLHF.

CDR3 sequence: CASSPPFRGRVGRTEAFF. V is TRBV18 and J is TRBJ1-1; no DNA is available, so the TRBD1 call from TCRdb remains unchecked. CDR1 is KGHSH and CDR2 is LQKENI in the germline V gene. CDR3 length: 18 residues.

The V call is TRBV29-1, the J call TRBJ2-1; no DNA is available, so the TRBD1 call from TCRdb remains unchecked. Germline-derived CDR1 and CDR2 are SQVTM and ANQGSEA. The CDR3 totals 14 residues. CDR3 protein: CSADRDRAYNEQFF.

This sequence joins TRBV5-1 and TRBJ2-1; TCRdb proposes TRBD2, but this gene call is untestable without DNA. The germline CDR1 and CDR2 sequences are SGHRS and YFSETQ. This CDR3 comprises 21 residues. CDR3 loop: CASSLGDAYSGTSGSYNEQFF.

CDR3 in amino acids: CSVSAPEVRQFF. This chain joins TRBV29-1 and TRBJ2-1; TCRdb calls TRBD1, which cannot be checked without DNA. This CDR3 is 12 amino acids long. Germline V CDR1 and CDR2: SQVTM, ANQGSEA.

The chain carries TRBV4-3 and TRBJ2-7. Germline CDR1 LGHNA, CDR2 YSLEER. The CDR3 covers 13 residues. Here the CDR3 reads CASSQDRYDEQYF.

CDR3: CASSLGSSYKFEKLFF. The chain carries TRBV18 and TRBJ1-4. From germline, CDR1 is KGHSH and CDR2 LQKENI. The CDR3 consists of 16 residues.

V is TRBV7-2 and J is TRBJ2-7; as DNA is missing, the TRBD1 call by TCRdb cannot be tested. Germline assignment: CDR1 SGHTA and CDR2 FQGNSA. The CDR3 contains 12 residues. CDR3: CASGSGGREQYF.

The rearrangement links TRBV3-1 to TRBJ2-2. CDR3 length equals 16 residues. Germline lookup yields CDR1 LGHDT and CDR2 YNNKEL (reference sequence). The CDR3: CASSLRGQTNTGELFF.

The V call is TRBV2, the J call TRBJ2-3; absent DNA, TCRdb's TRBD1 call cannot be checked. CDR1 is SNHLY and CDR2 is FYNNEI in the germline V gene. The CDR3 is made up of 15 amino acids. CDR3: CASSRQGIFSDTQYF.

V usage is TRBV7-7 and J usage is TRBJ2-1; with no DNA, the TCRdb D assignment of TRBD2 cannot be verified. Germline V CDR1 and CDR2: SSHAT, FNYEAQ (reference sequence). CDR3 length equals 16 residues. The CDR3 sequence: CASTPVLAGGANEQFF.

The chain links TRBV20-1 to TRBJ2-1; the D gene TCRdb calls, TRBD1, cannot be checked with no DNA. Germline assignment: CDR1 DFQATT and CDR2 SNEGSKA (reference sequence). The CDR3 is 15 amino acids. CDR3 in amino acids: CSAFRGTNSYNEQFF.

V usage is TRBV18 and J usage is TRBJ2-5; TCRdb calls TRBD2, which cannot be checked without DNA. Germline CDR1 KGHSH, CDR2 LQKENI. CDR3 size: 15 residues. The CDR3 region is CASSRRLDFQETQYF.

The V and J genes are TRBV29-1 and TRBJ2-7; checking the TCRdb D call of TRBD2 is not possible without DNA. The CDR3 runs to 12 residues. Germline values: CDR1 SQVTM, CDR2 ANQGSEA. The CDR3 loop reads CSVERALGEQYF.

V usage is TRBV9 and J usage is TRBJ1-1. The germline CDR1 and CDR2 sequences are SGDLS and YYNGEE. CDR3 size: 13 residues. CDR3 sequence reads: CASNKLPGQAAFF.

The rearrangement links TRBV7-2 to TRBJ2-1; TCRdb selects TRBD1, and the lack of DNA leaves this call unchecked. Germline V gene lookup returns CDR1 SGHTA and CDR2 FQGNSA. This CDR3 has 15 amino acids. Here the CDR3 reads CASSRRGAGGPEQFF.